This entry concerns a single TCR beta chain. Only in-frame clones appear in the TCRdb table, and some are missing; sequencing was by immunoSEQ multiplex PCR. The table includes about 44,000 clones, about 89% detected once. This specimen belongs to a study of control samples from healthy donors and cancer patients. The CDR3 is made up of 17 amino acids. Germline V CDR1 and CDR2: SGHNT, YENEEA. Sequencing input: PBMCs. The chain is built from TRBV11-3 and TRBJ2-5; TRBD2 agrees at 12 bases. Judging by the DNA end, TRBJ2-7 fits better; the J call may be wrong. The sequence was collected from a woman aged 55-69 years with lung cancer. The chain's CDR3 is CASSPRTSGTRTHEQYF. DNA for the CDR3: TGTGCCAGCAGCCCCAGGACTAGCGGGACCCGCACCCACGAGCAGTACTTC.